These 32 T cell receptor beta chains came from one sample sequenced in a study of T cells in Graves' hyperthyroidism and ophthalmopathy. Amplification of TCR beta CDR3 regions used RNA as the template. First-round RT-PCR of the TCR CDR3 relied on the HTBI primer set. TCRdb ran MiXCR on the multiplex PCR reads and lists one entry per CDR3 protein. Of roughly 500,000 distinct CDR3 sequences in the sample, 24% were seen once. Input material: blood. The receptor source for this set is a young woman with Graves' ophthalmopathy.

This clonotype was recorded at least ten times. V usage is TRBV30 and J usage is TRBJ2-5, with D hard to call. Trimming removed 2 bases at V and 1 base at J, with 8 bases between. This CDR3 contains 13 residues. In germline, CDR1 is GTSNPN, CDR2 SVGIG (reference sequence). CDR3 amino acids: CAWSLATQETQYF. The CDR3 DNA reads as TGTGCCTGGAGTCTGGCCACCCAAGAGACCCAGTACTTC.

This clonotype was observed at least ten times. The chain has TRBV5-6 and TRBJ1-1; D uncertain. CDR3 length: 15 amino acids. Germline CDR1 and CDR2: SGHDT and YYEEEE. Trimming took off 0 bases at V and 6 bases at J, with 15 bases between the two ends. The CDR3 DNA reads as TGTGCCAGCAGCTTGGACGATACGTTTACCGCTGAAGCTTTCTTT. Its translation is CASSLDDTFTAEAFF.

In the case of this clonotype: Given a much more abundant clone one base away, this may be a read error. The chain employs TRBV7-9 and TRBJ1-1; D uncertain. Germline V gene sequence: CDR1 SEHNR, CDR2 FQNEAQ (reference sequence). There are 14 residues in the CDR3. In DNA, the CDR3 is TGTGCCGGCAGCTTAAAGCCGGTGGACACTGAAGCTTTCTTT. Translation: CAGSLKPVDTEAFF.

Notes on this clonotype: This may be a read error: a much more frequent sequence differs by one nucleotide. The limits of the CDR3 on the DNA are not certain, so only TCRdb's listed CDR3 is given. The chain recombines TRBV20-1 with TRBJ2-7. The CDR3 is 14 amino acids in total, end residues counted. The V gene's germline CDR1 is DFQATT and CDR2 SNEGSKA (reference sequence). CDR3 residues: CSARWGTGSYEEYF.

At least ten counts were recorded for this clonotype. The chain is built from TRBV29-1 and TRBJ2-7; 9 positions agree with TRBD1. The CDR3 is 15 amino acids. The germline gives CDR1 SQVTM, CDR2 ANQGSEA. With V trimmed by 6 bases and J by 2 bases, 11 bases remained unmatched. The CDR3 region is CSVDLGQGGTYEQYF. CDR3 in DNA: TGCAGCGTGGACCTGGGACAGGGTGGGACCTACGAGCAGTACTTC.

The table lists this clonotype with many counts. The chain employs TRBV12-3 or TRBV12-4 and TRBJ1-2; 7 bases align to TRBD1. The junction had 6 bases not matched to a gene; V was cut back by 4 bases and J by 4 bases. The CDR3 runs to 14 residues. In DNA form, the CDR3 reads TGTGCCAGCAGTTCTCAACAGGGGTCCTATGGCTACACCTTC. Protein sequence: CASSSQQGSYGYTF.

This clonotype was counted many times. The chain has TRBV18 and TRBJ1-2, with D unclear. Trimming took off 1 base at V and 0 bases at J, with 6 bases between the two ends. Germline V gene lookup returns CDR1 KGHSH and CDR2 LQKENI. The CDR3 is 14 amino acids. This chain's CDR3 is CASSPQWANYGYTF. In DNA form, the CDR3 reads TGTGCCAGCTCACCACAGTGGGCTAACTATGGCTACACCTTC.

This chain links TRBV2 with TRBJ2-5, with D possibly matching TRBD1 (5 bases). The CDR3 loop spans 12 amino acids. V gave up 8 bases and J gave up 5 bases, with 12 bases separating them. The germline gives CDR1 SNHLY, CDR2 FYNNEI. The CDR3 DNA is TGTGCCAGCCTGGGGCCGGTGGAGACCCAGTACTTC. Protein product: CASLGPVETQYF.

About this clonotype: A read error is likely, as this CDR3 ends without the conserved phenylalanine or tryptophan. The chain joins TRBV28 to TRBJ1-5; D gene ambiguous. This CDR3 is built from 15 residues. Between the trimmed V and J ends, which lost 6 bases and 1 base, there was a span of 13 bases. Germline V gene lookup returns CDR1 MDHEN and CDR2 SYDVKM. The CDR3 spells CASSQDITSNQPQHL. The CDR3 DNA follows: TGTGCCAGCAGCCAAGACATTACGAGCAATCAGCCCCAGCATCTT.

This clonotype was picked up many times. The chain links TRBV12-3 or TRBV12-4 to TRBJ2-5; 9 nucleotides line up with TRBD1. The V segment lost 6 bases and the J segment 5 bases; nucleotides outside the gene matches: 7. This CDR3 contains 14 residues. The CDR3 protein is CASSLWDRDETQYF. CDR3 DNA: TGTGCCAGCAGCTTATGGGACAGGGACGAGACCCAGTACTTC.

The chain joins TRBV29-1 to TRBJ1-2, with 8 bases matching TRBD1. This CDR3 region has 13 residues. Trimming removed 6 bases from V and 1 base from J; junction bases left unmatched: 4. Per germline, CDR1 SQVTM and CDR2 ANQGSEA. CDR3 loop: CSVRTGINYGYTF. In nucleotides, the CDR3 is TGCAGCGTCCGGACAGGGATTAACTATGGCTACACCTTC.

This clonotype was detected only a few times. The gene calls are TRBV2 and TRBJ2-2; D may be TRBD2 (6 bases). Between the trimmed V and J ends, which lost 8 bases and 7 bases, there was a span of 23 bases. This CDR3 region has 16 residues. The V gene's germline CDR1 is SNHLY and CDR2 FYNNEI. The CDR3: CASCTGDFSRGGELFF. CDR3 coding DNA: TGTGCCAGCTGCACCGGGGACTTCTCGCGAGGCGGGGAGCTGTTTTTT.

The rearrangement joins TRBV28 to TRBJ1-5; D unclear. The CDR3 runs to 17 residues. Germline V gives CDR1 MDHEN, CDR2 SYDVKM. Trimming pared 6 bases from V and 0 bases from J, leaving 18 bases between. CDR3 amino acids: CASSRGRLSYSNQPQHF. In DNA, the CDR3 is TGTGCCAGCAGCCGTGGTCGCCTTTCTTATAGCAATCAGCCCCAGCATTTT.

This clonotype showed up many times. V is TRBV12-3 or TRBV12-4 and J is TRBJ2-2; a weak D match, TRBD1 (6 bases). The CDR3 runs 13 residues. V lost 10 bases and J 1 base, leaving 10 bases between the germline ends. CDR3 region: CATSGQNTGELFF. The CDR3 DNA is TGTGCCACCTCGGGACAGAACACCGGGGAGCTGTTTTTT.

In its sample, this clonotype was seen many times. The genes are TRBV28 and TRBJ1-5; D is possibly TRBD1 (6 bases). The V end was cut by 6 bases, the J end by 2 bases, with 11 bases between. The CDR3 is 14 residues long. Germline V gives CDR1 MDHEN, CDR2 SYDVKM. The DNA for the CDR3 is TGTGCCAGCAGCTGGGGGCAGGGCAATCAGCCCCAGCATTTT. Protein sequence: CASSWGQGNQPQHF.

This clonotype has just a few counts. This chain links TRBV18 with TRBJ2-7, with D perhaps being TRBD1 or TRBD2 (5 bases each). V lost 6 bases and J lost 3, with 15 bases in between. Germline-derived CDR1 and CDR2 are KGHSH and LQKENI. This CDR3 is 14 amino acids long. CDR3 sequence (DNA): TGTGCCAGCTCGGAAGGGACGGTTATCTACGAGCAGTACTTC. It is translated as CASSEGTVIYEQYF.

The chain employs TRBV6-5 and TRBJ2-7; D is uncertain. Looked up from germline, CDR1 is MNHEY and CDR2 is SVGAGI. Trimming left V 0 bases short and J 0 bases short, with 12 bases between. The CDR3 has 16 amino acids. The CDR3: CASSYSIGGSSYEQYF. The CDR3 DNA sequence: TGTGCCAGCAGTTACTCGATAGGTGGTTCCTCCTACGAGCAGTACTTC.

This clonotype has just a few counts. This chain's CDR3 is CASSEYQRSYTTAETQYF. The CDR3 DNA follows: TGTGCCAGCAGTGAATATCAGAGGTCGTATACCACAGCGGAGACCCAGTACTTC. V and J are TRBV25-1 and TRBJ2-5; D not certain. In germline, CDR1 is MGHDK, CDR2 SYGVNS. The V gene lost 0 bases and the J gene lost 5 bases, with 22 bases spanning the gap. The CDR3 is 18 residues long.

The chain has TRBV6-1 and TRBJ1-1; TRBD1 agrees at 10 bases. Germline CDR1 reads MNHNS; CDR2 reads SASEGT. The ends lost 5 bases at V and 3 bases at J; junction bases unmatched: 3. The CDR3 consists of 14 residues. CDR3 protein: CASSRQGADTEAFF. The CDR3 DNA is TGTGCCAGCAGTCGACAGGGGGCAGACACTGAAGCTTTCTTT.

This CDR3 reads CASSFIPTDRRYEQYF. CDR3 DNA: TGTGCCAGCAGTTTCATACCAACGGACAGGCGCTACGAGCAGTACTTC. V usage is TRBV27 and J usage is TRBJ2-7, with TRBD1 matching 7 bases. Germline CDR1 MNHEY, CDR2 SMNVEV (reference sequence). This CDR3 spans 16 amino acids. V lost 3 bases to trimming and J lost 3 bases; unmatched junction nucleotides: 11.

This rearrangement joins TRBV11-2 to TRBJ1-2; D call uncertain. Trimming removed 10 bases at V and 6 bases at J, with 12 bases between. This CDR3 contains 11 residues. CDR1 is SGHAT and CDR2 is FQNNGV in the germline V gene. For the CDR3, the DNA is TGTGCCATCAGTGACGGTGATGGCTACACCTTC. Translation gives CAISDGDGYTF.

This clonotype has at least ten counts. The CDR3 here is CSPDGSLETQYF. DNA of the CDR3: TGCAGTCCTGATGGGTCGCTGGAGACCCAGTACTTC. This chain connects TRBV20-1 to TRBJ2-5; the D is unclear. V was clipped by 8 bases and J by 5 bases, with 15 bases between them. CDR1 is DFQATT, CDR2 SNEGSKA, per germline (reference sequence). This CDR3 spans 12 amino acids.

There are a few counts of this clonotype. Just one base apart from a much larger clone, this may be a read error. Since the CDR3 does not end with the conserved phenylalanine or tryptophan, this likely comes from a read error. The chain employs TRBV2 and TRBJ1-2, with 9 nucleotides matching TRBD1. The CDR3 is made up of 14 amino acids. Trimming removed 5 bases from V and 4 bases from J; junction bases left unmatched: 5. Germline assignment: CDR1 SNHLY and CDR2 FYNNEI. The CDR3 DNA follows: TGTGCCAGCAGTCGGGACAGGGCTACCTATGGCTACACCTAC. Amino acid sequence: CASSRDRATYGYTY.

At least ten counts were recorded for this clonotype. The V gene is TRBV9, the J gene TRBJ2-2; D gene ambiguous. Trimming cost V 0 bases and J 5 bases, with 5 bases left between them. The CDR3 is 13 amino acids. Germline CDR1 is SGDLS and CDR2 is YYNGEE. The CDR3 nucleotides are TGTGCCAGCAGCGTAGAGATGACCGGGGAGCTGTTTTTT. It specifies CASSVEMTGELFF.

This clonotype was detected many times. The genes are TRBV12-3 or TRBV12-4 and TRBJ1-2, with 12 bases lining up with TRBD1. CDR3 size: 14 residues. The J segment lost 8 bases and the V segment lost 7 bases, leaving 8 bases of the junction unmatched. CDR3 amino acids: CASTFTGTGGGYTF. CDR3 in DNA: TGTGCCAGCACCTTCACCGGGACAGGGGGCGGCTACACCTTC.

The V gene is TRBV12-5, the J gene TRBJ1-2, with D uncertain. The CDR3 spans 12 residues. V was pared by 0 bases and J by 4 bases, with 3 bases between. The germline gives CDR1 LGHNT, CDR2 FRNRAP. The CDR3 DNA follows: TGTGCTAGTGGTTTGGTCCCCTATGGCTACACCTTC. It is translated as CASGLVPYGYTF. Full variable domain (rest looked up from reference TRBV12-5 and TRBJ1-2): DARVTQTPRHKVTEMGQEVTMRCQPILGHNTVFWYRQTMMQGLELLAYFRNRAPLDDSGMPKDRFSAEMPDATLATLKIQPSEPRDSAVYFCASGLVPYGYTFGSGTRLTVV.

This clonotype was observed a single time. The rearrangement uses TRBV28 and TRBJ2-5; no definite D call. CDR1 and CDR2 (germline): MDHEN, SYDVKM. Trimming stripped 5 bases from V and 4 bases from J, with 14 bases between. The CDR3 is 14 residues long. Written as DNA, the CDR3 is TGTGCCAGCAGTCCCTTTGCGGAGAGAGAGACCCAGTACTTC. Translation: CASSPFAERETQYF.

The V gene is TRBV6-1, the J gene TRBJ1-1; TRBD1 agrees at 7 bases. CDR3 length: 17 amino acids. Losses at the gene ends were 5 bases for V and 3 bases for J; bases not matched to a gene: 15. Germline CDR1 reads MNHNS; CDR2 reads SASEGT. CDR3 in amino acids: CASSPGTVPILDTEAFF. The CDR3 region has the DNA TGTGCCAGCAGTCCCGGGACAGTACCTATTTTGGACACTGAAGCTTTCTTT.

This rearrangement joins TRBV25-1 to TRBJ1-1; D remains ambiguous. CDR1 and CDR2 from the germline V gene are MGHDK and SYGVNS. V was clipped by 4 bases and J by 1 base, with 10 bases between them. The CDR3 is 14 amino acids. The chain's CDR3 is CASSGEAPNTEAFF. The CDR3 DNA sequence: TGTGCCAGCAGTGGGGAAGCCCCGAACACTGAAGCTTTCTTT.

This clonotype was seen more than once but under ten times. The chain is built from TRBV30 and TRBJ1-2; maybe TRBD1 (5 bases). The CDR3 has 15 residues. Trimming pared 3 bases from V and 4 bases from J, leaving 18 bases between. Looked up from germline, CDR1 is GTSNPN and CDR2 is SVGIG (reference sequence). The CDR3 sequence: CAWRRWGEAFYGYTF. The CDR3 region has the DNA TGTGCCTGGAGAAGGTGGGGGGAAGCATTCTATGGCTACACCTTC. Complete variable domain (other parts from reference TRBV30 and TRBJ1-2): SQTIHQWPATLVQPVGSPLSLECTVEGTSNPNLYWYRQAAGRGLQLLFYSVGIGQISSEVPQNLSASRPQDRQFILSSKKLLLSDSGFYLCAWRRWGEAFYGYTFGSGTRLTVV.

Many counts were recorded for this clonotype. The chain couples TRBV6-2 or TRBV6-3 to TRBJ1-5; the D gene is possibly TRBD1 (6 bases). Trimming removed 2 bases at V and 7 bases at J, with 9 bases between. Germline V gene lookup returns CDR1 MNHEY and CDR2 SVGEGT. This CDR3 has 13 residues. CDR3 DNA sequence: TGTGCCAGCAGTTACCCAGGGGTCCAGCCCCAGCATTTT. It encodes CASSYPGVQPQHF.

This clonotype showed up many times. The V and J genes are TRBV6-1 and TRBJ1-1, with D unresolved. The CDR3 covers 13 residues. CDR1 is MNHNS and CDR2 is SASEGT in the germline V gene. Deletions cut 3 bases from V and 0 bases from J, with 5 bases between. CDR3 loop: CASSEAVNTEAFF. The CDR3 DNA sequence: TGTGCCAGCAGTGAGGCAGTGAACACTGAAGCTTTCTTT.